Below, 11 T cell receptor beta chains from the same sample are listed, as sequenced in a study of control samples from healthy donors and cancer patients. The method was immunoSEQ multiplex PCR; TCRdb's version includes in-frame clones alone and lacks a portion of them. The table lists 180,000 or so clones, about nine tenths of them singletons. Sequenced: blood. These receptor sequences come from a woman between 25 and 40 years old in good health.

This chain joins TRBV21-1 and TRBJ2-4. TRBV21-1 is tagged as a pseudogene. The CDR3 is 11 amino acids. The CDR3 region has the DNA TGTGCCATCCGGCCCAAAAACATTCAGTACTTC. It yields the protein CAIRPKNIQYF.

V and J are TRBV20-1 and TRBJ1-2; 7 bases agree with TRBD1. Germline CDR1 and CDR2: DFQATT and SNEGSKA (reference sequence). The junction had 4 bases not matched to a gene; V was cut back by 8 bases and J by 4 bases. The CDR3 consists of 11 residues. CDR3 sequence reads: CSHGQAYGYTF. CDR3 nucleotides: TGCAGTCATGGACAGGCCTATGGCTACACCTTC.

The CDR3 sequence is CASSRGTGVKAPEAFF. The CDR3 nucleotides read TGTGCCAGCAGTCGAGGGACAGGGGTAAAGGCCCCTGAAGCTTTCTTT. The V gene is TRBV6-2 or TRBV6-3, the J gene TRBJ1-1; 10 bases are shared with TRBD1. The CDR3 spans 16 residues. J was trimmed by 6 bases and V by 5 bases; bases with no gene match: 12. Germline-derived CDR1 and CDR2 are MNHEY and SVGEGT.

The chain recombines TRBV7-3 with TRBJ2-2; D gene unclear. Germline CDR1 SGHTA, CDR2 FQGTGA. The CDR3 spans 13 residues. The V end was cut by 1 base, the J end by 4 bases, with 4 bases between. The CDR3 DNA reads as TGTGCCAGCAGCTTAATGGGCACCGGGGAGCTGTTTTTT. This translates into CASSLMGTGELFF. Filled out from reference TRBV7-3 and TRBJ2-2, the complete variable domain reads GAGVSQTPSNKVTEKGKYVELRCDPISGHTALYWYRQSLGQGPEFLIYFQGTGAADDSGLPNDRFFAVRPEGSVSTLKIQRTERGDSAVYLCASSLMGTGELFFGEGSRLTVL.

This chain joins TRBV7-8 and TRBJ2-1, with TRBD1 matching 9 bases. Germline CDR1 is SGHVS and CDR2 is FQNEAQ. The CDR3 spans 15 residues. J gave up 5 bases and V 5 bases, and 7 bases lay outside the gene matches. CDR3 sequence (DNA): TGTGCCAGCAGCGTAGGTGGGACAGGGAACAATGAGCAGTTCTTC. It codes for CASSVGGTGNNEQFF.

V gene TRBV30 combines with J gene TRBJ1-1; maybe TRBD1 (5 bases). The CDR3 runs 14 residues. CDR1 is GTSNPN and CDR2 is SVGIG in the germline V gene (reference sequence). Trimming took 2 bases from V and 1 from J, leaving 11 bases between them. The CDR3 DNA is TGTGCCTGGAGTAAACAGGTCCCGAACACTGAAGCTTTCTTT. This codes for CAWSKQVPNTEAFF.

The V gene is TRBV6-1, the J gene TRBJ1-3; the match to TRBD1 covers 8 bases. Trimming cost V 2 bases and J 3 bases; bases outside gene matches: 6. This CDR3 comprises 16 residues. The germline gives CDR1 MNHNS, CDR2 SASEGT. In nucleotides, the CDR3 is TGTGCCAGCAGTGAACTCTACAGGGGGAATGGAAACACCATATATTTT. Protein: CASSELYRGNGNTIYF.

V and J are TRBV7-9 and TRBJ1-2, with 7 bases lining up with TRBD1. Germline V lookup: CDR1 SEHNR, CDR2 FQNEAQ (reference sequence). The junction had 11 bases not matched to a gene; V was cut back by 5 bases and J by 8 bases. The CDR3 length is 14 residues. CDR3: CASSPTGSWRGYTF. CDR3 nucleotides: TGTGCCAGCAGCCCGACAGGGTCTTGGAGGGGCTACACCTTC.

The rearrangement joins TRBV6-4 to TRBJ2-2, with 9 bases fitting TRBD2. Losses at the gene ends were 3 bases for V and 3 bases for J; bases not matched to a gene: 5. CDR1 MRHNA and CDR2 SNTAGT come from the germline V gene. The CDR3 consists of 16 residues. The chain's CDR3 is CASSDGSSGDTGELFF. As DNA, the CDR3 is TGTGCCAGCAGTGATGGGTCTAGCGGGGACACCGGGGAGCTGTTTTTT.

V is TRBV13 and J is TRBJ1-1, with 7 bases lining up with TRBD1. After removal of 5 bases from V and 4 bases from J, the junction contained 7 bases not matched to a gene. The CDR3 runs to 14 residues. Germline assignment: CDR1 PRHDT and CDR2 FYEKMQ (reference sequence). The CDR3 region is CASSRQGGTTEAFF. The CDR3 DNA is TGTGCCAGCAGCCGACAGGGTGGGACCACTGAAGCTTTCTTT.

The gene calls are TRBV21-1 and TRBJ2-1. TRBV21-1 is classified as a pseudogene. CDR3 size: 15 residues. The DNA of the CDR3 is TGTGCCAGCAGCAAAGGGGGGGCGTTTGGCAATGAGCAGTTCTTC. It yields the protein CASSKGGAFGNEQFF.